This is a list of T cell receptor beta chains from one sample in a study of blood T cell repertoires in COVID-19. Repertoires were generated with immunoSEQ multiplex PCR, while TCRdb's copy carries only in-frame clones and drops some. The sample lists 65,000 to 80,000 clones; 75% to 90% were seen once. Sequencing was done on a sample of peripheral blood. All receptors come from a man in his fifties with active COVID-19. The CDR3 runs from the conserved cysteine through the conserved F or W. The D gene is left open where the match is weak. Where a row states a size, it is once, few, many or the class of an expanded clone; other rows omit it.

CDR3nt: TGTGCCACCAGTGGGGCAGGGTTGCGGGGTGAGCAGTTCTTC
CDR3aa: CATSGAGLRGEQFF
v_gene: TRBV24-1
d_gene: NA
abundance: few
j_gene: TRBJ2-1

CDR3nt: TGTGCCAGCCTCCCCCGGGCTAGCGGTTCCTACGAGCAGTACTTC
CDR3aa: CASLPRASGSYEQYF
v_gene: TRBV6-5
d_gene: TRBD2
abundance: NA
j_gene: TRBJ2-7

CDR3nt: TGTGCCTGGAGTCTTGGACAAGCAACTAATGAAAAACTGTTTTTT
CDR3aa: CAWSLGQATNEKLFF
v_gene: TRBV30
d_gene: NA
abundance: NA
j_gene: TRBJ1-4

CDR3nt: TGTGCCAGCAGTTTAGACGGGTGGGGCTACACCTTC
CDR3aa: CASSLDGWGYTF
v_gene: TRBV6-6
d_gene: NA
abundance: NA
j_gene: TRBJ1-2

CDR3nt: TGTGCCAGCAGCCAATCGGGCGGACTCTTGAATGGCTACACCTTC
CDR3aa: CASSQSGGLLNGYTF
v_gene: TRBV16
d_gene: NA
abundance: NA
j_gene: TRBJ1-2

CDR3nt: TGCGCCAGCAGCCGGGACAGCACTAATGAAAAACTGTTTTTT
CDR3aa: CASSRDSTNEKLFF
v_gene: TRBV5-1
d_gene: TRBD1
abundance: NA
j_gene: TRBJ1-4

CDR3nt: TGTGCCAGCAGTGCCAAGGGGGCAGGGAAAGAGACCCAGTACTTC
CDR3aa: CASSAKGAGKETQYF
v_gene: TRBV25-1
d_gene: TRBD1
abundance: NA
j_gene: TRBJ2-5

CDR3nt: TGTGCCAGCAGTGACGCCTACTACTCCCGACAGGATTTCTATGGCTACACCTTC
CDR3aa: CASSDAYYSRQDFYGYTF
v_gene: TRBV6-4
d_gene: NA
abundance: NA
j_gene: TRBJ1-2

CDR3nt: TGTGCCAGCAGCGGACAGGGGACCTCACCCCTCCACTTT
CDR3aa: CASSGQGTSPLHF
v_gene: TRBV6-2/TRBV6-3
d_gene: TRBD1
abundance: NA
j_gene: TRBJ1-6

CDR3nt: TGTGTCAGAAGCTCACCCGGGGACGAGCAGTACTTC
CDR3aa: CVRSSPGDEQYF
v_gene: TRBV7-5
d_gene: NA
abundance: few
j_gene: TRBJ2-7

CDR3nt: TGTGCCACCCGGGACAGGAGGGCGGATACGCAGTATTTT
CDR3aa: CATRDRRADTQYF
v_gene: TRBV12-3/TRBV12-4
d_gene: TRBD1
abundance: NA
j_gene: TRBJ2-3

CDR3nt: TGCGCCAGCAGCCCGGGAGGGGGGCCCAACGAGCAGTACTTC
CDR3aa: CASSPGGGPNEQYF
v_gene: TRBV5-1
d_gene: TRBD2
abundance: NA
j_gene: TRBJ2-7

CDR3nt: TGTGCCAGCAGCTTTGGGCGGGACAGGGGCTTAACAACCATATATTTT
CDR3aa: CASSFGRDRGLTTIYF
v_gene: TRBV7-9
d_gene: TRBD1
abundance: few
j_gene: TRBJ1-3

CDR3nt: TGTGCCAGCTCACCAGGACTAGGGGACACTGAAGCTTTCTTT
CDR3aa: CASSPGLGDTEAFF
v_gene: TRBV18
d_gene: NA
abundance: NA
j_gene: TRBJ1-1

CDR3nt: TGTGCCAGCACCGGACAGTTAGACACCGGGGAGCTGTTTTTT
CDR3aa: CASTGQLDTGELFF
v_gene: TRBV25-1
d_gene: NA
abundance: NA
j_gene: TRBJ2-2

CDR3nt: TGTGCCAGTAGTCGGTCCCCCCTATACAATGAGCAGTTCTTC
CDR3aa: CASSRSPLYNEQFF
v_gene: TRBV19
d_gene: NA
abundance: NA
j_gene: TRBJ2-1

CDR3nt: TGTGCCAGCAAGAGACAGGGACTGAACACTGAAGCTTTCTTT
CDR3aa: CASKRQGLNTEAFF
v_gene: TRBV6-5
d_gene: TRBD1
abundance: NA
j_gene: TRBJ1-1

CDR3nt: TGTGCCAGCAGCTTCGCAGGTACCACTGAAGCTTTCTTT
CDR3aa: CASSFAGTTEAFF
v_gene: TRBV5-5
d_gene: NA
abundance: NA
j_gene: TRBJ1-1

CDR3nt: TGCGCCAGCAGCCAAGAAGTATTTCGGCAACAGGGGTCCTCCTACGAGCAGTACTTC
CDR3aa: CASSQEVFRQQGSSYEQYF
v_gene: TRBV4-3
d_gene: TRBD1
abundance: NA
j_gene: TRBJ2-7

CDR3nt: TGTGCCAGCAGTTTGACTAGCGGGATCAGGGGGTCCGTCAGATTTTGGCAGTACTTC
CDR3aa: CASSLTSGIRGSVRFWQYF
v_gene: TRBV28
d_gene: TRBD2
abundance: NA
j_gene: TRBJ2-7

CDR3nt: TGTGCCAGCAGCAAAGCAGGGTACACTGAAGCTTTCTTT
CDR3aa: CASSKAGYTEAFF
v_gene: TRBV3-1/TRBV3-2
d_gene: NA
abundance: NA
j_gene: TRBJ1-1

CDR3nt: TGTGCCAGCAGCTTAGGCGGGGGGGCTTGGGGCACAGATACGCAGTATTTT
CDR3aa: CASSLGGGAWGTDTQYF
v_gene: TRBV7-2
d_gene: TRBD2
abundance: NA
j_gene: TRBJ2-3

CDR3nt: TGTGCCAGCAGTTCCCCGCTGGGGGGGCATCAGCCCCAGCATTTT
CDR3aa: CASSSPLGGHQPQHF
v_gene: TRBV28
d_gene: NA
abundance: NA
j_gene: TRBJ1-5

CDR3nt: TGTGCCAGCAGCGTTCAAGCGGGGGGCAAAGAGACCCAGTACTTC
CDR3aa: CASSVQAGGKETQYF
v_gene: TRBV9
d_gene: TRBD2
abundance: NA
j_gene: TRBJ2-5

CDR3nt: TGTGCCAGCAGTGAAGGTGGTAAGGGCGGGAAGACCGGGGAGCTGTTTTTT
CDR3aa: CASSEGGKGGKTGELFF
v_gene: TRBV6-1
d_gene: NA
abundance: NA
j_gene: TRBJ2-2

CDR3nt: TGTGCCACCACCCCCAGGGACAGGAACTATGGCTACACCTTC
CDR3aa: CATTPRDRNYGYTF
v_gene: TRBV24-1
d_gene: TRBD1
abundance: NA
j_gene: TRBJ1-2

CDR3nt: TGTGCCAGCAGTGACCAGGGCACAGGGGGGGAGACCCAGTACTTC
CDR3aa: CASSDQGTGGETQYF
v_gene: TRBV2
d_gene: TRBD1
abundance: once
j_gene: TRBJ2-5

CDR3nt: TGTGCCAGCAGCTTTAGCGGGGGGGCGGGAGATACGCAGTATTTT
CDR3aa: CASSFSGGAGDTQYF
v_gene: TRBV5-4
d_gene: TRBD2
abundance: NA
j_gene: TRBJ2-3

CDR3nt: TGCGCCAGCAGCCGCACGATCACCGACCTCTTCGGAGGGACGCAGTATTTT
CDR3aa: CASSRTITDLFGGTQYF
v_gene: TRBV5-1
d_gene: NA
abundance: NA
j_gene: TRBJ2-3

CDR3nt: TGTGCCAGCAGCCTTGCCCTGATCAGGTCCTCTAGCACAGATACGCAGTATTTT
CDR3aa: CASSLALIRSSSTDTQYF
v_gene: TRBV5-6
d_gene: NA
abundance: once
j_gene: TRBJ2-3

CDR3nt: TGTGCCAGCAGTTTAGCGGAGGGCACCGGGGAGCTGTTTTTT
CDR3aa: CASSLAEGTGELFF
v_gene: TRBV28
d_gene: NA
abundance: NA
j_gene: TRBJ2-2

CDR3nt: TGTGCCAGCAGCTTGGCACAGGGGGTGACTGAAGCTTTCTTT
CDR3aa: CASSLAQGVTEAFF
v_gene: TRBV5-6
d_gene: TRBD1
abundance: NA
j_gene: TRBJ1-1

CDR3nt: TGTGCCAGCAGCCGCTCGCTAGCGGGAGCCCAACAATTC
CDR3aa: CASSRSLAGAQQF
v_gene: TRBV3-1/TRBV3-2
d_gene: TRBD2
abundance: NA
j_gene: TRBJ2-7